Presented here are 7 T cell receptor beta chains from one specimen sequenced in a study of T cell responses to AZD1222 COVID-19 vaccine. Assay used: immunoSEQ multiplex PCR; TCRdb lists only in-frame clones, some missing. The sample holds approximately 160,000 clones, around 93% seen once. The starting material was peripheral blood, obtained on day 0 of AZD1222 vaccination. These receptor sequences come from an adult in good health.

This sequence joins TRBV6-5 and TRBJ2-1; possible D gene TRBD2, 6 bases. Trimming removed 10 bases at V and 7 bases at J, with 20 bases between. The length of the CDR3 is 14 residues. The V gene's germline CDR1 is MNHEY and CDR2 SVGAGI. In DNA, the CDR3 is TGTGCCACCTACTATAGGAGGGGTAAGAATGAGCAGTTCTTC. Protein sequence: CATYYRRGKNEQFF.

The genes are TRBV7-8 and TRBJ1-5, with D hard to call. CDR1 SGHVS and CDR2 FQNEAQ come from the germline V gene. V lost 1 base and J lost 4, with 8 bases in between. CDR3 size: 14 residues. The CDR3 reads CASSLGGTNQPQHF. CDR3 coding DNA: TGTGCCAGCAGCTTAGGCGGCACTAATCAGCCCCAGCATTTT.

The CDR3 nucleotides read TGCGCCAGCAGCAACGGGGCGGGAGGCCCCTACAATGAGCAGTTCTTC. Protein sequence: CASSNGAGGPYNEQFF. The chain uses TRBV5-1 and TRBJ2-1; 8 bases line up with TRBD2. CDR1 is SGHRS and CDR2 is YFSETQ in the germline V gene. The CDR3 has 16 residues. The V segment lost 4 bases and the J segment 2 bases; nucleotides outside the gene matches: 8.

The J gene is TRBJ1-2, the V gene TRBV28; no firm D call. CDR3 length: 12 amino acids. Germline CDR1 MDHEN, CDR2 SYDVKM. V was shortened by 4 bases and J by 7 bases, with 10 bases between the two germline ends. CDR3: CASSYRGFGYTF. CDR3 DNA sequence: TGTGCCAGCAGTTACCGCGGGTTTGGCTACACCTTC.

This chain links TRBV3-1 (or the pseudogene TRBV3-2) with TRBJ1-2, with D unresolved. From germline, CDR1 is LGHDT and CDR2 YNNKEL (reference sequence). The CDR3 loop spans 13 amino acids. The V gene lost 1 base and the J gene lost 8 bases, with 11 bases spanning the gap. The chain's CDR3 is CASSQGSGVGYTF. In DNA, the CDR3 is TGTGCCAGCAGCCAAGGGTCCGGGGTGGGCTACACCTTC.

The table lists this clone with a count of one. The V call is TRBV11-3, the J call TRBJ1-2; 9 bases align to TRBD1. This CDR3 is 15 amino acids long. Germline V gives CDR1 SGHNT, CDR2 YENEEA. The V and J ends lost 5 bases and 2 bases, in that order; junction bases with no gene match: 6. The CDR3 DNA reads as TGTGCCAGCAGCCTTCGACAGGGGGGGAACTATGGCTACACCTTC. Its protein product is CASSLRQGGNYGYTF.

The V call is TRBV6-5, the J call TRBJ1-1; 12 nucleotides match TRBD1. Germline V CDR1 and CDR2: MNHEY, SVGAGI. With 6 bases clipped from V and 5 bases from J, the junction kept 7 bases outside the gene matches. The CDR3 covers 15 residues. CDR3 loop: CASSPGQGAWTEAFF. In nucleotides, the CDR3 is TGTGCCAGCAGCCCGGGACAGGGGGCATGGACTGAAGCTTTCTTT.